A single sample is the source of the 17 T cell receptor beta chains below, sequenced in a study of cytomegalovirus exposure and HLA in healthy donors. PCR primers comprised 60 Vbeta and 13 Jbeta primers. Clones were read by immunoSEQ multiplex PCR, and TCRdb kept only the in-frame ones, dropping some. The profile shows about 110,000 clones, roughly 82% of them singletons. Sequenced input: PBMCs. All receptors come from a middle-aged man in good health and CMV-seronegative.

Only one count was recorded for this clone. This sequence joins TRBV6-5 and TRBJ2-1; tentative D call: TRBD1 (5 bases). Germline assignment: CDR1 MNHEY and CDR2 SVGAGI. The CDR3 runs 13 residues. V lost 6 bases to trimming and J lost 11 bases, with 17 bases between them. As DNA, the CDR3 is TGTGCCAGCAGCCGTCGACAGACAGACAAGCAGTTCTTC. It translates to CASSRRQTDKQFF.

This clone has a handful of counts. Relative to the germline gene, one junction end is altered; a read error may explain this. The V and J genes are TRBV19 and TRBJ2-3; 9 nucleotides agree with TRBD1. Germline CDR1 and CDR2: LNHDA and SQIVND (reference sequence). This CDR3 is 16 amino acids long. The chain's CDR3 is CASSLDTGTGTDTQYF. The CDR3 DNA follows: TGTGCCAGTAGTCTAGACACCGGGACAGGGACAGATACGCAGTATTTT.

This chain connects TRBV2 to TRBJ1-1, with D possibly TRBD1 on 5 matching bases. The CDR3 has 14 amino acids. CDR1 and CDR2 (germline): SNHLY, FYNNEI. The V gene lost 4 bases and the J gene lost 8 bases, with 17 bases spanning the gap. The CDR3 is CASSGDSIGWEAFF. The CDR3 region has the DNA TGTGCCAGCAGTGGCGACAGCATAGGTTGGGAAGCTTTCTTT.

This chain joins TRBV19 and TRBJ2-2; TRBD2 might be the D (5 bases). V gave up 6 bases and J gave up 7 bases, with 18 bases separating them. The CDR3 is 15 residues long. Germline CDR1 is LNHDA and CDR2 is SQIVND (reference sequence). The DNA for the CDR3 is TGTGCCAGTAGCCTATTCAAGGGAGCGCGCGGGGAGCTGTTTTTT. It translates to CASSLFKGARGELFF.

The V gene is TRBV11-1, the J gene TRBJ1-6; 7 bases fit TRBD1. Per germline, CDR1 SGHAT and CDR2 FQDESV (reference sequence). Trimming at V came to 3 bases and at J to 10 bases, leaving 9 bases not matched to a gene. The CDR3 sequence is 15 residues long. The CDR3 DNA is TGTGCCAGCAGCTTTAGGACAGGAAAAGGGTCACCCCTCCACTTT. Its protein is CASSFRTGKGSPLHF. Using reference TRBV11-1 and TRBJ1-6 for the parts outside the CDR3, the full variable domain is EAEVAQSPRYKITEKSQAVAFWCDPISGHATLYWYRQILGQGPELLVQFQDESVVDDSQLPKDRFSAERLKGVDSTLKIQPAELGDSAMYLCASSFRTGKGSPLHFGNGTRLTVT.

This sequence joins TRBV6-1 and TRBJ2-1, with 7 nucleotides matching TRBD2. CDR1 MNHNS and CDR2 SASEGT come from the germline V gene. CDR3 size: 13 residues. V was pared by 8 bases and J by 0 bases, with 1 base of the junction left unmatched. CDR3 residues: CASAGVSYNEQFF. The CDR3, as DNA: TGTGCCAGCGCGGGGGTCTCCTACAATGAGCAGTTCTTC.

The chain joins TRBV7-9 to TRBJ2-7; TRBD1 matches 7 bases. The CDR3 length is 14 residues. V shed 4 bases, J shed 2 bases, and the junction held 5 bases outside the gene matches. Germline-derived CDR1 and CDR2 are SEHNR and FQNEAQ (reference sequence). The CDR3 DNA follows: TGTGCCAGCAGCTGGGTAGGGGGCCCCTACGAGCAGTACTTC. As protein: CASSWVGGPYEQYF.

This clone showed up just a few times. This chain connects TRBV18 to TRBJ2-1, with 7 bases that match TRBD2. The CDR3 contains 15 residues. J was trimmed by 5 bases and V by 3 bases; bases with no gene match: 7. Germline assignment: CDR1 KGHSH and CDR2 LQKENI. CDR3 in amino acids: CASSPVMGRDNEQFF. The DNA of the CDR3 is TGTGCCAGCTCACCGGTCATGGGGAGGGACAATGAGCAGTTCTTC.

The rearrangement joins TRBV6-5 to TRBJ1-2; no firm D call. The germline V and J ends were trimmed by 2 bases and 7 bases, with 17 bases remaining between them. CDR1 is MNHEY and CDR2 is SVGAGI in the germline V gene. The CDR3 is 15 amino acids. The chain's CDR3 is CASSYGSAGSGGYTF. As DNA, the CDR3 is TGTGCCAGCAGTTACGGGTCGGCGGGTTCGGGTGGCTACACCTTC.

V is TRBV5-4 and J is TRBJ2-5, with D uncertain. Germline assignment: CDR1 SGHNT and CDR2 YYREEE (reference sequence). V was clipped by 3 bases and J by 4 bases, with 10 bases between them. This CDR3 region has 13 residues. CDR3 region: CASSSTNRETQYF. The DNA for the CDR3 is TGTGCCAGCAGCTCCACTAATCGAGAGACCCAGTACTTC.

The chain combines TRBV6-1 with TRBJ2-1; 7 nucleotides line up with TRBD2. The germline V gene has CDR1 MNHNS and CDR2 SASEGT. V dropped 7 bases and J dropped 6; count of bases not matched to a gene: 9. The CDR3 is made up of 14 amino acids. The CDR3 region is CASTRTRESNEQFF. The CDR3, as DNA: TGTGCCAGCACCCGGACTAGAGAGAGCAATGAGCAGTTCTTC.

The chain couples TRBV7-9 to TRBJ1-1; 7 bases match TRBD1. The germline V gene encodes CDR1 SEHNR and CDR2 FQNEAQ (reference sequence). Losses at the gene ends were 3 bases for V and 0 bases for J; bases not matched to a gene: 4. The CDR3 is 15 residues long. The CDR3 loop reads CASSFDRDMNTEAFF. The DNA for the CDR3 is TGTGCCAGCAGCTTTGACAGGGATATGAACACTGAAGCTTTCTTT.

The chain employs TRBV6-1 and TRBJ1-4; D unclear. The CDR3 runs 14 residues. Deletions cut 1 base from V and 2 bases from J, with 5 bases between. Germline CDR1 reads MNHNS; CDR2 reads SASEGT. CDR3 DNA sequence: TGTGCCAGCAGTGAAGGGGCGACTAATGAAAAACTGTTTTTT. Its protein product is CASSEGATNEKLFF.

CDR3 sequence: CASSEGASSYNSPLHF. CDR3 bases: TGTGCCAGCAGTGAAGGGGCGAGCTCCTATAATTCACCCCTCCACTTT. The V gene is TRBV2, the J gene TRBJ1-6; D gene uncertain. The ends were cut back, 1 base at V and 0 bases at J, with 7 bases in the middle. Germline V CDR1 and CDR2: SNHLY, FYNNEI. The CDR3 covers 16 residues. The full variable domain, with the rest looked up from reference TRBV2 and TRBJ1-6, is EPEVTQTPSHQVTQMGQEVILRCVPISNHLYFYWYRQILGQKVEFLVSFYNNEISEKSEIFDDQFSVERPDGSNFTLKIRSTKLEDSAMYFCASSEGASSYNSPLHFGNGTRLTVT.

V usage is TRBV5-5 and J usage is TRBJ2-5; D gene ambiguous. Trimming took off 0 bases at V and 1 base at J, with 4 bases between the two ends. Germline V gene data show CDR1 as SGHKS and CDR2 as YYEKEE (reference sequence). This CDR3 has 13 residues. The CDR3 nucleotides are TGTGCCAGCAGCTTGGATCGCCAAGAGACCCAGTACTTC. Encoded protein: CASSLDRQETQYF.

This rearrangement joins TRBV5-1 to TRBJ1-5; 10 bases align to TRBD1. The CDR3 is 15 residues long. CDR1 SGHRS and CDR2 YFSETQ come from the germline V gene. V was pared by 4 bases and J by 7 bases, with 8 bases of the junction left unmatched. CDR3 nucleotide sequence: TGCGCCAGCAGCCAGACAGGGGGCCCAGGGCAGCCCCAGCATTTT. Protein: CASSQTGGPGQPQHF. Complete variable domain (other parts from reference TRBV5-1 and TRBJ1-5): KAGVTQTPRYLIKTRGQQVTLSCSPISGHRSVSWYQQTPGQGLQFLFEYFSETQRNKGNFPGRFSGRQFSNSRSEMNVSTLELGDSALYLCASSQTGGPGQPQHFGDGTRLSIL.

The V gene is TRBV19, the J gene TRBJ2-5; a weak D match, TRBD1 (5 bases). CDR1 and CDR2 (germline): LNHDA, SQIVND (reference sequence). This CDR3 contains 14 residues. V was clipped by 2 bases and J by 5 bases, with 12 bases between them. Written as DNA, the CDR3 is TGTGCCAGTAGTATATCCCCAGGGTTGGAGACCCAGTACTTC. This gives the protein CASSISPGLETQYF.